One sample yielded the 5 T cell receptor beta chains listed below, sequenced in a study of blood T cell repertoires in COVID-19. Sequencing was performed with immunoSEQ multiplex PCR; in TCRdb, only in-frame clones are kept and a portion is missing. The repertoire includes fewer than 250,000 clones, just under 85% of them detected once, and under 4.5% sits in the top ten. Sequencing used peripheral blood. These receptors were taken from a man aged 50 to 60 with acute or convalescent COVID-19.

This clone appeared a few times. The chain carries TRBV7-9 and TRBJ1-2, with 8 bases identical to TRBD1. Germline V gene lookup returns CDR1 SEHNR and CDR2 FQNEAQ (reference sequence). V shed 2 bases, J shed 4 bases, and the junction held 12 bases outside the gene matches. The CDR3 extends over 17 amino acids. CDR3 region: CASSLRSDRGGLYGYTF. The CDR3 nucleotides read TGTGCCAGCAGCTTACGCTCCGACAGGGGAGGGCTCTATGGCTACACCTTC.

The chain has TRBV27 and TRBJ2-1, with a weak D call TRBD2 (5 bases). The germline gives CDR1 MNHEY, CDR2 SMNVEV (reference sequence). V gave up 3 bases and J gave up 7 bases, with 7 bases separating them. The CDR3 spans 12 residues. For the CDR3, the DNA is TGTGCCAGCAGTTTCGGGGAGAATGAGCAGTTCTTC. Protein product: CASSFGENEQFF.

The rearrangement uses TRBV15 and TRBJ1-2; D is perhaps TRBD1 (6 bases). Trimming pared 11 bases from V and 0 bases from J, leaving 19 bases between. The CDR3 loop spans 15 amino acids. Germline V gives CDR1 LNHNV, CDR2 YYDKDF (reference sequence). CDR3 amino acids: CAAGGGLSANYGYTF. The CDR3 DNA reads TGTGCCGCCGGTGGGGGCCTTTCAGCTAACTATGGCTACACCTTC.

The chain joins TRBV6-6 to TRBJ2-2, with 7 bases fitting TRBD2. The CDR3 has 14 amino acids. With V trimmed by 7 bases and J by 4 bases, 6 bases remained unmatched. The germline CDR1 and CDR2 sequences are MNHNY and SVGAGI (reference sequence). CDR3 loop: CASILSGVTGELFF. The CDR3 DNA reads TGTGCCAGCATTCTAAGCGGGGTCACCGGGGAGCTGTTTTTT.

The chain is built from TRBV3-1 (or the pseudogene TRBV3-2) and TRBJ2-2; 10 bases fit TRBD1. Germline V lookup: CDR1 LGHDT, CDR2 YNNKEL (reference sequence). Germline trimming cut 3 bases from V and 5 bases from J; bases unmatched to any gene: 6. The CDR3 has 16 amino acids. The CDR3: CASSQYGTGDTGELFF. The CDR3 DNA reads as TGTGCCAGCAGCCAGTACGGGACAGGGGATACCGGGGAGCTGTTTTTT.